The present T cell receptor beta chain was sequenced within a study of T-cell memory formation after mild COVID-19. Trimming removed 3 bases from V and 1 base from J, with 14 bases in between. CDR1 and CDR2 (germline): KGHSH, LQKENI. The CDR3 covers 16 residues. Constant-segment-primed 5'RACE gave TCR alpha and TCR beta cDNA libraries with sample barcodes and UMIs. From the 5' RACE reads, TCRdb called clonotypes with MiXCR, one entry per CDR3 protein. The sample carries about 260,000 distinct CDR3 sequences, approximately 15% recorded once. Regarding the study as a whole: A subset of responding clones appeared in pre-infection memory, suggesting cross-reactive memory joined. Second-wave clones peaking on day 37 lacked confirmed SARS-CoV-2 specificity. CD8+ contracting clones occupied EMRA, while CD4+ ones occupied mainly CM and EM.

This clonotype was seen a single time. Its antigen is not identified. The chain links TRBV18 to TRBJ2-3, with D possibly matching TRBD2 (6 bases). The sequencing sample was made of PBMCs or a T cell subset sorted from them (not recorded which). This sequence was found in a man younger than 35 who had mild COVID-19 (a few samples of this study predate the infection). Cell type and time point are not known. In DNA form, the CDR3 reads TGTGCCAGCTCACCCCTCCAAGCGGGTGGCACAGATACGCAGTATTTT. Residues: CASSPLQAGGTDTQYF.